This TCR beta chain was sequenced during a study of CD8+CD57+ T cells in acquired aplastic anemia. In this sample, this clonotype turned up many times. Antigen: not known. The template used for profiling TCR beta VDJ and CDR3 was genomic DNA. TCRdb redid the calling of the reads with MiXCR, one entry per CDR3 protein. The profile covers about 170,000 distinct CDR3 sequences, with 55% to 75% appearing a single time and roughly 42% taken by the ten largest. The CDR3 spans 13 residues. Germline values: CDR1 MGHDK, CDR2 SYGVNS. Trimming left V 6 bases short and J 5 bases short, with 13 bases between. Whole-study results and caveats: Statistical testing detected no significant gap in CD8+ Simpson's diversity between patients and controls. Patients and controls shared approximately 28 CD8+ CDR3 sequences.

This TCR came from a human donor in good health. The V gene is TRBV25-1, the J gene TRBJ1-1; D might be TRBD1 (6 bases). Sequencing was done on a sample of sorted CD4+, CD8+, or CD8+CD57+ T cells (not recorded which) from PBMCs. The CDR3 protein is CASSYRVETEAFF. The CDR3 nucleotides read TGTGCCAGCAGCTACAGGGTAGAAACTGAAGCTTTCTTT.